Listed here is a single TCR beta chain. What it binds is unknown. The assay was immunoSEQ multiplex PCR, and TCRdb's table has in-frame clones only and misses some. This repertoire shows some 200,000 clones, approximately 92% found once; its top ten account for about 10%. The sample comes from a study of T cell responses to AZD1222 COVID-19 vaccine. Findings of the study overall: The study found Spike-specific TCR breadth and depth rose after two AZD1222 doses. Regions 160-218 and 743-854 dominated among vaccine-associated CD4 TCRs spanning spike. A mostly white British donor set with more females was recruited, and clonal diversity was possibly underestimated. Nearly half of spike-specific TCRs reportedly go after variant regions that carry no mutations.

The V gene lost 3 bases and the J gene lost 2 bases, with 13 bases spanning the gap. This CDR3 spans 15 amino acids. Germline assignment: CDR1 SGHVS and CDR2 FNYEAQ. The chain links TRBV7-6 to TRBJ1-1; D is unresolved. The source of this sequence is an adult in good health. Sample: peripheral blood, taken on day 0 of AZD1222 vaccination. CDR3 coding DNA: TGTGCCAGCAGCTTGGACGGACCCCCTAACACTGAAGCTTTCTTT. It yields the protein CASSLDGPPNTEAFF.